The present T cell receptor beta chain was sequenced within a study of shared clonotypes between healthy human individuals. On this clone: Its target is unknown.

None of the donors, who were healthy HIV-negative adults, had recently had acute infections or vaccinations. Germline CDR1 and CDR2: SGHRS and YFSETQ. The germline V and J ends were trimmed by 1 base and 3 bases, with 11 bases remaining between them. The CDR3 covers 15 residues. Study results and limitations: It was the non-shared clonotypes that had lower generation probabilities than clonotypes shared by all four donors.

On sorted subsets, replicate PCRs used 200 ng DNA, or 31,000 or so T cell genomes. Assay: immunoSEQ multiplex PCR; the TCRdb copy retains only in-frame clones and omits some. The sample shows 1,400,000 or so clones, less than 99% of them seen only once. The receptor comes from a man aged 30 to 45 in good health. The chain uses TRBV5-1 and TRBJ1-5; a weak D match, TRBD1 (5 bases). The sequenced sample consisted of naive CD4+ T cells sorted from blood. Indicated subset: CD45RA+ positively selected. CDR3 DNA: TGCGCCAGCAGCTTGCTTGGGGGGGTCAATCAGCCCCAGCATTTT. The encoded protein is CASSLLGGVNQPQHF.